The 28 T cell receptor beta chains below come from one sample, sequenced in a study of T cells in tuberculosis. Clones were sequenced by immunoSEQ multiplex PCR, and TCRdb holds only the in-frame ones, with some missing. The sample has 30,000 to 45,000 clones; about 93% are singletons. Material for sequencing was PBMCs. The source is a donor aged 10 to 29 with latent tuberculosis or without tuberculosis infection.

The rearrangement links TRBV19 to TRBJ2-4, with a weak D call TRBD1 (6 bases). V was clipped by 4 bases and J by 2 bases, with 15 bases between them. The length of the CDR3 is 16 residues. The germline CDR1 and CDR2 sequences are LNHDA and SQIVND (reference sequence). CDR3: CASSTLDSLPKNIQYF. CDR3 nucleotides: TGTGCCAGTAGTACCCTGGACAGTTTGCCCAAAAACATTCAGTACTTC.

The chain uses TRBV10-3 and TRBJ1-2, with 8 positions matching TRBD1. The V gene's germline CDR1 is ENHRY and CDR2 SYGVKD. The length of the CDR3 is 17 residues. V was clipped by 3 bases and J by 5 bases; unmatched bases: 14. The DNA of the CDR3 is TGTGCCATCAGTGAAATCGAACAGGGGGGAACTTGGTATGGCTACACCTTC. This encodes CAISEIEQGGTWYGYTF.

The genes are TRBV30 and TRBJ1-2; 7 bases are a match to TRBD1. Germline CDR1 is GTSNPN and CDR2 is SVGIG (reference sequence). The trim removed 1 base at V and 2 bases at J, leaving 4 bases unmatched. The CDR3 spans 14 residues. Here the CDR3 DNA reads TGTGCCTGGAGTGCTACAGGGGTCAACTATGGCTACACCTTC. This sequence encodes CAWSATGVNYGYTF.

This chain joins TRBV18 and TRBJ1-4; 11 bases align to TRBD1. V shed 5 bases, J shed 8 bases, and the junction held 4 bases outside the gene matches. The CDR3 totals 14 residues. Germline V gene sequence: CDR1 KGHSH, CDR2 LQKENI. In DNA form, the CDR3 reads TGTGCCAGCTCAGTCGGGACAGGGGGAGAAAAACTGTTTTTT. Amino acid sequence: CASSVGTGGEKLFF.

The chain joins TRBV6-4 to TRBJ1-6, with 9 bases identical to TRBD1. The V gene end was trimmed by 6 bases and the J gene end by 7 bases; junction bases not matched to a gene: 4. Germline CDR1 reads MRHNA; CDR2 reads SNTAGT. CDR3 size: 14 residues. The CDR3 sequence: CASSADRGNSPLHF. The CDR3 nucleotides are TGTGCCAGCAGCGCCGACAGGGGGAATTCACCCCTCCACTTT.

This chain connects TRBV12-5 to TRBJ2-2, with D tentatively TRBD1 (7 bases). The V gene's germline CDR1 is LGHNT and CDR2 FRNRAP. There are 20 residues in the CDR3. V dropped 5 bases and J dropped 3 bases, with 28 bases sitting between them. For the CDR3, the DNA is TGTGCTAGTGGTCGAACTCCCTCCTCAGACAGGGCGGGGTACACCGGGGAGCTGTTTTTT. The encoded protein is CASGRTPSSDRAGYTGELFF.

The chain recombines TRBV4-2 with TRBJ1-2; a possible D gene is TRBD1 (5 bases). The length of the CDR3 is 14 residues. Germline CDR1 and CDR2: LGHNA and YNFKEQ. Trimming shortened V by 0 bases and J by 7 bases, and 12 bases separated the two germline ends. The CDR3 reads CASSQDSGRGGYTF. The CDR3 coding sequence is TGTGCCAGCAGCCAAGATTCAGGGAGGGGTGGCTACACCTTC.

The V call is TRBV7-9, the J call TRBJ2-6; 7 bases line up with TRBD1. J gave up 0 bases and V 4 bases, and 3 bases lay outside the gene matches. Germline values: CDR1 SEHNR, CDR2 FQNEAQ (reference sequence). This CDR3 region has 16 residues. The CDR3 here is CASSSGQLSGANVLTF. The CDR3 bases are TGTGCCAGCAGCTCGGGACAGCTCTCTGGGGCCAACGTCCTGACTTTC.

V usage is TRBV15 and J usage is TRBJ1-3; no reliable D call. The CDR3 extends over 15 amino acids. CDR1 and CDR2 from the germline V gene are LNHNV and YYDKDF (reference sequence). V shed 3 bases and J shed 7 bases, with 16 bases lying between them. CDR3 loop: CATSRYGGELNTIYF. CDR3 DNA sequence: TGTGCCACCAGCAGGTATGGCGGGGAACTGAACACCATATATTTT.

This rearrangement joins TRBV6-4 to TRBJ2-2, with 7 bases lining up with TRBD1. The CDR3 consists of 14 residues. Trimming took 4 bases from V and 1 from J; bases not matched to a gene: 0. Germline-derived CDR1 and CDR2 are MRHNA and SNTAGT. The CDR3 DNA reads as TGTGCCAGCAGTGGACAGGGGAACACCGGGGAGCTGTTTTTT. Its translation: CASSGQGNTGELFF.

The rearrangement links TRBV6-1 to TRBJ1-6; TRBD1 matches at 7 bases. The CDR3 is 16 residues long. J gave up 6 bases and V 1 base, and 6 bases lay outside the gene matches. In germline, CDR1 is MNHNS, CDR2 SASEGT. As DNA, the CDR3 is TGTGCCAGCAGTGAAGTGCTGGCAGGGGGTAATTCACCCCTCCACTTT. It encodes CASSEVLAGGNSPLHF.

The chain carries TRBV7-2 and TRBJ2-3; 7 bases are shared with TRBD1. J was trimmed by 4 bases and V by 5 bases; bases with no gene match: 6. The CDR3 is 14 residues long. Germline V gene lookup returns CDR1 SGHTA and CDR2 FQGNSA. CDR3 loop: CASSPRGSADTQYF. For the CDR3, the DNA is TGTGCCAGCAGCCCCAGGGGGTCGGCAGATACGCAGTATTTT.

The CDR3 protein is CASSSLVKVRGSYEQYF. The DNA for the CDR3 is TGTGCCAGCAGCTCTTTGGTCAAGGTCAGAGGATCCTACGAGCAGTACTTC. The chain couples TRBV7-8 to TRBJ2-7; no clear D gene. V lost 4 bases and J lost 1, with 20 bases in between. The CDR3 loop spans 17 amino acids. In germline, CDR1 is SGHVS, CDR2 FQNEAQ.

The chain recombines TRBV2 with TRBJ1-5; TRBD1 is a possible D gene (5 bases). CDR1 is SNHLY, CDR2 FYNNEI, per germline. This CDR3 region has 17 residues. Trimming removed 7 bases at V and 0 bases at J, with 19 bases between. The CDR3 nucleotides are TGTGCCAGCACCCGATGGGGGAGGGCTCATAGCAATCAGCCCCAGCATTTT. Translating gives CASTRWGRAHSNQPQHF.

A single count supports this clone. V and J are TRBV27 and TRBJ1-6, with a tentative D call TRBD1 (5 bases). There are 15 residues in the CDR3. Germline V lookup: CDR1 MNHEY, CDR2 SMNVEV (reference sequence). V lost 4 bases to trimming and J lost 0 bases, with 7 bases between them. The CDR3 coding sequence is TGTGCCAGCAGTTGGGGCAACTCCTATAATTCACCCCTCCACTTT. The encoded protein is CASSWGNSYNSPLHF.

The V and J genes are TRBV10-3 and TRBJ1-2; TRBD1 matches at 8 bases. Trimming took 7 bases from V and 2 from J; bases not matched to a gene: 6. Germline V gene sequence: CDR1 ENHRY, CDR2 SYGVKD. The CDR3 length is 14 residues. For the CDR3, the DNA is TGTGCCATCAATGGACAGGGAGCCAACTATGGCTACACCTTC. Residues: CAINGQGANYGYTF.

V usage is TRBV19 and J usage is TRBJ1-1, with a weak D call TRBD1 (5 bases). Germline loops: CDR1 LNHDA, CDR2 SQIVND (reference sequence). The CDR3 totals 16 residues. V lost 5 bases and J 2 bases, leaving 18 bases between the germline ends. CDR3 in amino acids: CASSPVTGTHNTEAFF. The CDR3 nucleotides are TGTGCCAGTAGTCCTGTAACCGGGACTCATAACACTGAAGCTTTCTTT. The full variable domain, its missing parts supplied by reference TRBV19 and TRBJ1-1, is DGGITQSPKYLFRKEGQNVTLSCEQNLNHDAMYWYRQDPGQGLRLIYYSQIVNDFQKGDIAEGYSVSREKKESFPLTVTSAQKNPTAFYLCASSPVTGTHNTEAFFGQGTRLTVV.

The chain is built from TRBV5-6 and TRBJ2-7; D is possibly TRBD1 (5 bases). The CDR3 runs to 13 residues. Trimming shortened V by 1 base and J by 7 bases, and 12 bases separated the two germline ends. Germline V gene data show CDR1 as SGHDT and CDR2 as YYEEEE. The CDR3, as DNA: TGTGCCAGCAGCTTGCAGGGCTCTCGAGAGCAGTACTTC. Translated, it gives CASSLQGSREQYF.

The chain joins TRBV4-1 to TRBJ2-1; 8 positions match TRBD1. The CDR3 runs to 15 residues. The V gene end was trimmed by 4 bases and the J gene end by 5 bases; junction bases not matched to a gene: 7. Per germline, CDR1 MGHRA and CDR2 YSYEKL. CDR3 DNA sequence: TGCGCCAGCAGCCCCAGGGGGCCGGAGGACAATGAGCAGTTCTTC. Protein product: CASSPRGPEDNEQFF.

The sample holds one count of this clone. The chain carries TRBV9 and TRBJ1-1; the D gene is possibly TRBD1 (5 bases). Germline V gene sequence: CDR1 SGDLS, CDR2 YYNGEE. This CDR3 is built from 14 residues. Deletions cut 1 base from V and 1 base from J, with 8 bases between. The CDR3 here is CASSVSQGNTEAFF. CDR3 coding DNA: TGTGCCAGCAGCGTATCCCAGGGGAACACTGAAGCTTTCTTT.

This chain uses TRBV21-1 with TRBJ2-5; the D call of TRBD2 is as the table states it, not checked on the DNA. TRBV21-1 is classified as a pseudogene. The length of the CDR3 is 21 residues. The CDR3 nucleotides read TGTGCCAGCAGCAAATTTTACCCGGAGGGACCGATAGCGGGGGTTCGGGAGACCCAGTACTTC. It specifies CASSKFYPEGPIAGVRETQYF.

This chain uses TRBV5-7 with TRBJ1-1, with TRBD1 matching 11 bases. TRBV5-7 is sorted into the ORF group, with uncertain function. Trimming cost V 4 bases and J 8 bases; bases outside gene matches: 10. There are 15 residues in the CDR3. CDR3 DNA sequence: TGTGCCAGCAGCCAACGGGACAGGGGGACCTACGAAGCTTTCTTT. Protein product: CASSQRDRGTYEAFF.

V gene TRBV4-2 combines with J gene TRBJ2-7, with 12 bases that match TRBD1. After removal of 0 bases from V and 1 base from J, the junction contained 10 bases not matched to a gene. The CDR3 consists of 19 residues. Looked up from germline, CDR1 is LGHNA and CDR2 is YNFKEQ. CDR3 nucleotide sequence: TGTGCCAGCAGCCAAGATCCGGGACAGGGGGCCTTGAGGTCCTACGAGCAGTACTTC. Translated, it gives CASSQDPGQGALRSYEQYF.

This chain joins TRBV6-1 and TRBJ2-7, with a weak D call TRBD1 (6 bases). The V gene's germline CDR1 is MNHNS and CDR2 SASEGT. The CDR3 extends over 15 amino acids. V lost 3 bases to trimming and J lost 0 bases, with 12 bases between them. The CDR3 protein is CASSDRQDSSYEQYF. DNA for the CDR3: TGTGCCAGCAGTGATAGACAGGACAGCTCCTACGAGCAGTACTTC.

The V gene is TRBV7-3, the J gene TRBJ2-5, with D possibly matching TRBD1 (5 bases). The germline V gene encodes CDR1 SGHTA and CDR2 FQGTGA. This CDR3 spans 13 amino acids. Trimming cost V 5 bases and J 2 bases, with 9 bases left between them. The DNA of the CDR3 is TGTGCCAGCAGCCAGACAGTGCAAGAGACCCAGTACTTC. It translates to CASSQTVQETQYF.

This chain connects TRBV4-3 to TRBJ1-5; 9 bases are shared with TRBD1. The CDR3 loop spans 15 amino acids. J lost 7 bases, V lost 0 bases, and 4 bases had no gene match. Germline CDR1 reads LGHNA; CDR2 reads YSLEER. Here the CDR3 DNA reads TGCGCCAGCAGCCAAGATCGGACAGGGGACCAGCCCCAGCATTTT. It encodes CASSQDRTGDQPQHF.

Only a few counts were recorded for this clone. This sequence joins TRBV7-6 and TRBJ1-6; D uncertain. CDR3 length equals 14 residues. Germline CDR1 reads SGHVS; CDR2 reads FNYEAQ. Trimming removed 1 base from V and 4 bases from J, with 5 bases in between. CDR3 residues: CASSLGGYNSPLHF. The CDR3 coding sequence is TGTGCCAGCAGCTTAGGAGGGTATAATTCACCCCTCCACTTT.

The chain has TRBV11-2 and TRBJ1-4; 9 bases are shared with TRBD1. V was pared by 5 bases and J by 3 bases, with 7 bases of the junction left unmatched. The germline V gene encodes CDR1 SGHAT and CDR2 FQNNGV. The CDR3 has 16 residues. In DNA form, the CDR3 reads TGTGCCAGCAGCATAAACAGGGGGCGGTCTAATGAAAAACTGTTTTTT. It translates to CASSINRGRSNEKLFF.